The following is a T cell receptor (beta chain) sequence with its context. The antigen is unknown. These data originate in a study of beta chain features in type 1 diabetes. Expressed TCRB transcripts were sequenced after all isolated RNA was converted to cDNA. Clones were sequenced by immunoSEQ multiplex PCR, and TCRdb holds only the in-frame ones, with some missing. The table lists 300,000 to 400,000 clones, around an eighth of them singletons, with 0.015% to 0.02% in the top ten. Study-wide results and caveats: Reads derived from cDNA could over-represent cells showing high TCR expression.

Germline CDR1 MDHEN, CDR2 SYDVKM. V was trimmed by 1 base and J by 8 bases, leaving 12 bases between them. The CDR3 has 15 amino acids. Without exception, sorted populations had purity beyond 95%. The rearrangement uses TRBV28 and TRBJ1-6; maybe TRBD1 (5 bases). The receptor was isolated from a man between 18 and 29 years old in good health. Material for sequencing was naive CD4+ T cells from blood. The CDR3 DNA follows: TGTGCCAGCAGTTTATTCCAGGGTGGGGATTCACCCCTCCACTTT. Translation: CASSLFQGGDSPLHF.